A selection of T cell receptor beta chains follows, all from one sample in a study of T cells in Graves' hyperthyroidism and ophthalmopathy. TCRdb ran MiXCR on the multiplex PCR reads and lists one entry per CDR3 protein. The sample has roughly 720,000 distinct CDR3 sequences, around 15% seen once. Material for sequencing was blood. The source is a man aged 45-65 years with Graves' hyperthyroidism. Each CDR3 is given with its conserved first and last residue. Fields, in order: D gene, J gene, V gene, clone size, CDR3 protein, CDR3 DNA. A D gene is named only where the DNA matches it firmly. Expanded clones get a size class; other rows say once, few or many, or leave the size out.

d_call: TRBD2
j_call: TRBJ2-2
v_call: TRBV7-2
clone_size: many
cdr3_aa: CASSSLPGLADTGELFF
cdr3_nt: TGTGCCAGCAGCTCTCTACCGGGACTAGCGGACACCGGGGAGCTGTTTTTT

d_call: NA
j_call: TRBJ1-3
v_call: TRBV11-2
clone_size: many
cdr3_aa: CASSLANSGNTIYF
cdr3_nt: TGTGCCAGCAGCTTAGCAAACTCTGGAAACACCATATATTTT

d_call: NA
j_call: TRBJ1-2
v_call: TRBV2
clone_size: many
cdr3_aa: CASRATPNNYGYTF
cdr3_nt: TGTGCCAGCAGAGCGACCCCGAATAACTATGGCTACACCTTC

d_call: NA
j_call: TRBJ2-7
v_call: TRBV7-9
clone_size: many
cdr3_aa: CASRLTESDEQYF
cdr3_nt: TGTGCCAGCAGGCTGACCGAAAGCGACGAGCAGTACTTC

d_call: NA
j_call: TRBJ2-7
v_call: TRBV30
clone_size: many
cdr3_aa: CAWRYSGRRQYF
cdr3_nt: TGTGCCTGGAGATATTCCGGCCGAAGGCAGTACTTC

d_call: NA
j_call: TRBJ1-3
v_call: TRBV12-3/TRBV12-4
clone_size: many
cdr3_aa: CASSLEVYSGNTIYF
cdr3_nt: TGTGCCAGCAGTTTGGAGGTTTACTCTGGAAACACCATATATTTT

d_call: TRBD2
j_call: TRBJ2-3
v_call: TRBV24-1
clone_size: NA
cdr3_aa: CATSDGRTDTQYF
cdr3_nt: TGTGCCACCAGTGACGGGAGGACAGATACGCAGTATTTT

d_call: NA
j_call: TRBJ2-6
v_call: TRBV2
clone_size: many
cdr3_aa: CARESLDSSGANVLTF
cdr3_nt: TGTGCCAGGGAGTCCTTAGACAGCTCTGGGGCCAACGTCCTGACTTTC

d_call: NA
j_call: TRBJ1-2
v_call: TRBV4-3
clone_size: many
cdr3_aa: CASSQEYRNNYGYTF
cdr3_nt: TGCGCCAGCAGCCAAGAATACAGGAACAACTATGGCTACACCTTC

d_call: NA
j_call: TRBJ1-1
v_call: TRBV11-2
clone_size: NA
cdr3_aa: CASSLEGGRLNTEAFF
cdr3_nt: TGTGCCAGCAGCTTAGAGGGAGGCAGATTGAACACTGAAGCTTTCTTT

d_call: NA
j_call: TRBJ2-2
v_call: TRBV5-1
clone_size: NA
cdr3_aa: CASSLRSVAPNTGELFF
cdr3_nt: TGCGCCAGCAGCTTGAGGTCGGTAGCTCCTAACACCGGGGAGCTGTTTTTT

d_call: TRBD2
j_call: TRBJ2-1
v_call: TRBV6-2/TRBV6-3
clone_size: NA
cdr3_aa: CASSSGTSGRLGNEQFF
cdr3_nt: TGTGCCAGCAGTTCCGGGACTAGCGGGAGATTGGGCAATGAGCAGTTCTTC

d_call: NA
j_call: TRBJ2-7
v_call: TRBV7-7
clone_size: many
cdr3_aa: CASSTAMSYEQYF
cdr3_nt: TGTGCTAGCAGCACGGCAATGAGCTACGAGCAGTACTTC

d_call: TRBD2
j_call: TRBJ2-7
v_call: TRBV2
clone_size: many
cdr3_aa: CASSEGGSIEQYF
cdr3_nt: TGTGCCAGCAGTGAGGGGGGGAGTATCGAGCAGTACTTC

d_call: TRBD1
j_call: TRBJ1-5
v_call: TRBV9
clone_size: few
cdr3_aa: CASSAGGGNNQPQHF
cdr3_nt: TGTGCCAGCAGCGCAGGGGGCGGTAACAATCAGCCCCAGCATTTT

d_call: NA
j_call: TRBJ2-7
v_call: TRBV28
clone_size: many
cdr3_aa: CASSPAGSGVVYEQYF
cdr3_nt: TGTGCCAGCAGTCCCGCGGGCAGCGGAGTCGTCTACGAGCAGTACTTC

d_call: NA
j_call: TRBJ1-1
v_call: TRBV11-2
clone_size: NA
cdr3_aa: CASSPLGRAVTEAFF
cdr3_nt: TGTGCCAGCAGCCCCTTGGGCAGGGCAGTCACTGAAGCTTTCTTT

d_call: NA
j_call: TRBJ1-1
v_call: TRBV3-1
clone_size: many
cdr3_aa: CASSHTFIGEVPNTEAFF
cdr3_nt: TGTGCCAGCAGCCACACATTCATAGGGGAGGTCCCGAACACTGAAGCTTTCTTT

d_call: TRBD1
j_call: TRBJ1-1
v_call: TRBV12-3/TRBV12-4
clone_size: many
cdr3_aa: CASSNRQGGTEAFF
cdr3_nt: TGTGCCAGCAGTAATAGACAGGGGGGAACTGAAGCTTTCTTT

d_call: TRBD1
j_call: TRBJ1-2
v_call: TRBV2
clone_size: many
cdr3_aa: CASTGTGGYGYTF
cdr3_nt: TGTGCCAGCACCGGGACAGGGGGCTATGGCTACACCTTC

d_call: NA
j_call: TRBJ1-2
v_call: TRBV28
clone_size: many
cdr3_aa: CASRHGTDYGYTF
cdr3_nt: TGTGCCAGCAGGCACGGGACGGACTATGGCTACACCTTC

d_call: NA
j_call: TRBJ2-5
v_call: TRBV2
clone_size: many
cdr3_aa: CASSGVRGEVSAQYF
cdr3_nt: TGTGCCAGCAGTGGGGTGAGGGGCGAGGTTTCGGCCCAGTACTTC